These 22 T cell receptor beta chains share one sample of origin, sequenced in a study of T-cell reconstitution after alpha-beta-depleted transplantation in children (dated by TCRdb to 2015 to 2016). The library was generated by PCR. For sequencing, an Illumina HiSeq 2500 was employed. Molecular barcoding was employed in the preparation of TCR libraries, with unique molecular identifiers being used to normalize TCRbeta repertoire quantification. The public reads were run again by TCRdb, first through fastp at Q25 and then through MiXCR, and only productive beta chains were kept. Entries are consolidated by CDR3 protein sequence, retaining the most common genes and DNA. In all, the sample holds about 690,000 distinct CDR3 sequences, and 16% of those were seen once. 0.8% to 1.1% of the sample is in the top ten clones. This specimen consisted of PBMCs from the stem cell graft donor, obtained from the stem cell graft. These receptor sequences come from a human donor who donated a stem cell graft to a child with acute myeloid leukemia.

This clonotype was seen a few times. The chain recombines TRBV7-2 with TRBJ2-1, with 12 bases aligning to TRBD2. This CDR3 has 17 residues. From germline, CDR1 is SGHTA and CDR2 FQGNSA. The V segment lost 5 bases and the J segment 8 bases; nucleotides outside the gene matches: 13. For the CDR3, the DNA is TGTGCCAGCAGCCCCCGACTAGCGGGGGCCCTAAGGGATGAGCAGTTCTTC. This gives the protein CASSPRLAGALRDEQFF.

At least ten counts were recorded for this clonotype. The gene calls are TRBV20-1 and TRBJ2-5; no definite D call. There are 10 residues in the CDR3. Germline CDR1 reads DFQATT; CDR2 reads SNEGSKA (reference sequence). Deletions cut 4 bases from V and 5 bases from J, with 5 bases between. CDR3 in amino acids: CSAIRETQYF. As DNA, the CDR3 is TGCAGTGCTATTAGGGAGACCCAGTACTTC.

Points on this clonotype: A junction boundary mismatches the germline segment, possibly from a read error. This sequence joins TRBV5-6 and TRBJ2-2, with D possibly called TRBD1 or TRBD2 (5 bases each). Germline assignment: CDR1 SGHDT and CDR2 YYEEEE. The CDR3 has 14 residues. The CDR3: CASSLGTGTWELFF. The CDR3 DNA sequence: TGTGCCAGCAGCCTAGGGACGGGCACCTGGGAGCTGTTTTTT. The whole variable domain, filled in from reference TRBV5-6 and TRBJ2-2, reads DAGVTQSPTHLIKTRGQQVTLRCSPKSGHDTVSWYQQALGQGPQFIFQYYEEEERQRGNFPDRFSGHQFPNYSSELNVNALLLGDSALYLCASSLGTGTWELFFGEGSRLTVL.

The rearrangement uses TRBV19 and TRBJ1-1; D unresolved. Germline loops: CDR1 LNHDA, CDR2 SQIVND (reference sequence). The CDR3 is 14 residues long. V was cut by 3 bases and J by 2 bases, with 10 bases left in between. In DNA, the CDR3 is TGTGCCAGTAGTATGGAGGGTCTTAACACTGAAGCTTTCTTT. Protein: CASSMEGLNTEAFF.

Many counts were recorded for this clonotype. The gene calls are TRBV20-1 and TRBJ2-7; the match to TRBD2 covers 7 bases. The CDR3 runs 14 residues. Looked up from germline, CDR1 is DFQATT and CDR2 is SNEGSKA (reference sequence). Trimming at V came to 2 bases and at J to 4 bases, leaving 8 bases not matched to a gene. CDR3 bases: TGCAGTGCTAGACGGGGCGGGGGACCTTACGAGCAGTACTTC. Protein sequence: CSARRGGGPYEQYF.

In this sample, this clonotype turned up many times. The J gene is TRBJ2-3, the V gene TRBV7-2; no clear D gene. CDR1 SGHTA and CDR2 FQGNSA come from the germline V gene. The CDR3 runs to 12 residues. Trimming left V 2 bases short and J 5 bases short, with 5 bases between. Here the CDR3 reads CASSLTRDTQYF. The CDR3 nucleotides read TGTGCCAGCAGCTTAACGCGAGATACGCAGTATTTT. The full variable domain, its missing parts supplied by reference TRBV7-2 and TRBJ2-3, is GAGVSQSPSNKVTEKGKDVELRCDPISGHTALYWYRQSLGQGLEFLIYFQGNSAPDKSGLPSDRFSAERTGGSVSTLTIQRTQQEDSAVYLCASSLTRDTQYFGPGTRLTVL.

The V call is TRBV5-1, the J call TRBJ2-3, with a weak D call TRBD2 (6 bases). Between the trimmed V and J ends, which lost 0 bases and 3 bases, there was a span of 11 bases. CDR3 size: 15 residues. Germline CDR1 SGHRS, CDR2 YFSETQ. CDR3 nucleotide sequence: TGCGCCAGCAGCTTGGCGTTAGCGGATACAGATACGCAGTATTTT. This translates into CASSLALADTDTQYF.

This clonotype showed up many times. The chain has TRBV20-1 and TRBJ2-6; 10 nucleotides align to TRBD1. V shed 4 bases, J shed 0 bases, and the junction held 15 bases outside the gene matches. The germline CDR1 and CDR2 sequences are DFQATT and SNEGSKA (reference sequence). There are 20 residues in the CDR3. The CDR3 bases are TGCAGTGCTAATAGCCTCATAGGGACAGGGGCCGTCTCTGGGGCCAACGTCCTGACTTTC. Residues: CSANSLIGTGAVSGANVLTF.

This rearrangement joins TRBV7-9 to TRBJ1-3, with D possibly TRBD1 on 6 matching bases. V gave up 5 bases and J gave up 2 bases, with 10 bases separating them. The germline V gene encodes CDR1 SEHNR and CDR2 FQNEAQ (reference sequence). The CDR3 is 14 residues long. The CDR3 loop reads CASSNSGAGNTIYF. DNA for the CDR3: TGTGCCAGCAGCAACTCAGGGGCTGGAAACACCATATATTTT. The entire variable domain, with the rest obtained from reference TRBV7-9 and TRBJ1-3, is as follows: DTGVSQNPRHKITKRGQNVTFRCDPISEHNRLYWYRQTLGQGPEFLTYFQNEAQLEKSRLLSDRFSAERPKGSFSTLEIQRTEQGDSAMYLCASSNSGAGNTIYFGEGSWLTVV.

The J gene is TRBJ2-7, the V gene TRBV4-3; D could derive from TRBD1 or TRBD2 (5 bases each). The germline V gene has CDR1 LGHNA and CDR2 YSLEER. Trimming shortened V by 3 bases and J by 2 bases, and 17 bases separated the two germline ends. The CDR3 sequence is 16 residues long. The CDR3 nucleotides are TGCGCCAGCAGCCAGGGAGTATGGGGGAGCGCCTACGAGCAGTACTTC. Its protein is CASSQGVWGSAYEQYF.

This clonotype was seen repeatedly, ten times or more. The gene calls are TRBV5-1 and TRBJ2-4; D gene ambiguous. The length of the CDR3 is 14 residues. Per germline, CDR1 SGHRS and CDR2 YFSETQ. The V end was cut by 4 bases, the J end by 8 bases, with 16 bases between. CDR3: CASSPGASLDIQYF. The CDR3 region has the DNA TGCGCCAGCAGCCCAGGAGCGTCCCTAGACATTCAGTACTTC.

This clonotype was recorded many times. The genes are TRBV20-1 and TRBJ2-3; possibly TRBD2 for D (6 bases). Trimming took 5 bases from V and 8 from J, leaving 14 bases between them. This CDR3 region has 12 residues. CDR1 is DFQATT, CDR2 SNEGSKA, per germline (reference sequence). Written as DNA, the CDR3 is TGCAGTGCTTCAACTAGCCAACTTACGCAGTATTTT. It translates to CSASTSQLTQYF.

This clonotype was recorded at least ten times. The chain joins TRBV7-2 to TRBJ1-1; no definite D call. CDR3 length equals 11 residues. Germline CDR1 is SGHTA and CDR2 is FQGNSA. Deletions cut 6 bases from V and 1 base from J, with 3 bases between. For the CDR3, the DNA is TGTGCCAGCAGGCCGAACACTGAAGCTTTCTTT. It codes for CASRPNTEAFF.

The chain has TRBV7-2 and TRBJ2-1, with D possibly matching TRBD2 (7 bases). From germline, CDR1 is SGHTA and CDR2 FQGNSA. The ends were cut back, 3 bases at V and 2 bases at J, with 11 bases in the middle. The CDR3 totals 15 residues. CDR3 bases: TGTGCCAGCAGCTTTAGGGGGGGGGCCTACAATGAGCAGTTCTTC. It codes for CASSFRGGAYNEQFF.

There are many counts of this clonotype. The genes are TRBV30 and TRBJ1-1, with unresolved D. Trimming removed 3 bases from V and 1 base from J, with 9 bases in between. Germline CDR1 reads GTSNPN; CDR2 reads SVGIG (reference sequence). This CDR3 region has 13 residues. The CDR3 DNA reads as TGTGCCTGGAGAGGGCGGTCGAACACTGAAGCTTTCTTT. Translated: CAWRGRSNTEAFF.

The genes are TRBV6-1 and TRBJ1-2, with 8 nucleotides matching TRBD1. Unmatched junction bases numbered 8, after V lost 7 bases and J lost 7 bases. Germline CDR1 and CDR2: MNHNS and SASEGT. CDR3 length: 13 amino acids. CDR3 DNA sequence: TGTGCCAGCACCACAGGGGGACTGGGTGGCTACACCTTC. Translating it yields CASTTGGLGGYTF.

The chain links TRBV5-1 to TRBJ2-5; D may be TRBD1 or TRBD2 (5 bases each). The ends were cut back, 7 bases at V and 7 bases at J, with 20 bases in the middle. CDR1 is SGHRS and CDR2 is YFSETQ in the germline V gene. There are 14 residues in the CDR3. The CDR3 protein is CASDSSPSRGTQYF. The CDR3 DNA reads as TGCGCCAGCGACAGTTCGCCATCGAGGGGGACCCAGTACTTC.

In its sample, this clonotype was seen once. A clone one base away is much larger, so this may be a read error. This sequence joins TRBV20-1 and TRBJ2-1; a weak D match, TRBD2 (7 bases). There are 16 residues in the CDR3. CDR1 and CDR2 from the germline V gene are DFQATT and SNEGSKA (reference sequence). Trimming left V 0 bases short and J 2 bases short, with 14 bases between. The CDR3 region is CSARDGRGITYNEQFF. The CDR3, as DNA: TGCAGTGCTAGAGATGGGAGGGGGATAACCTACAATGAGCAGTTCTTC.

The gene calls are TRBV12-3 or TRBV12-4 and TRBJ1-1; TRBD1 matches 9 bases. This CDR3 spans 15 amino acids. With V trimmed by 6 bases and J by 3 bases, 8 bases remained unmatched. CDR3 coding DNA: TGTGCCAGCAGCGTACAGGACAGGGGAGACACTGAAGCTTTCTTT. Translation gives CASSVQDRGDTEAFF.

The chain carries TRBV24-1 and TRBJ2-1; D remains unclear. Germline V gene sequence: CDR1 KGHDR, CDR2 SFDVKD. The CDR3 is 13 residues long. V shed 0 bases and J shed 7 bases, with 6 bases lying between them. The CDR3 reads CATSDLRSNEQFF. DNA of the CDR3: TGTGCCACCAGTGATTTGAGGTCGAATGAGCAGTTCTTC.

In its sample, this clonotype was seen many times. The chain is built from TRBV20-1 and TRBJ1-6; D ambiguous. The CDR3 runs 13 residues. V gave up 0 bases and J gave up 5 bases, with 5 bases separating them. The germline V gene encodes CDR1 DFQATT and CDR2 SNEGSKA (reference sequence). CDR3 protein: CSARDEDNSPLHF. The DNA of the CDR3 is TGCAGTGCTAGAGATGAGGATAATTCACCCCTCCACTTT.

This clonotype was counted a few times. The chain is built from TRBV15 and TRBJ2-5, with D uncertain. CDR1 is LNHNV and CDR2 is YYDKDF in the germline V gene (reference sequence). V lost 1 base and J 3 bases, leaving 9 bases between the germline ends. The CDR3 totals 14 residues. CDR3 coding DNA: TGTGCCACCAGCAGAGGGCTGATTAAAGAGACCCAGTACTTC. Residues: CATSRGLIKETQYF.